These T cell receptor beta chains were read from a single sample in a study of OX40 agonist ivuxolimab in advanced cancers. TCRdb's table, derived via immunoSEQ multiplex PCR, lists solely in-frame clones and lacks some. The profile covers around 50,000 clones, with 70% to 90% appearing a single time and around 0.6% taken by the ten largest. Sample: CD4+ or CD8+ T cells sorted from blood, taken in a trial of the OX40 agonist ivuxolimab. Source of these receptors: an adult with an advanced solid tumor such as melanoma, head and neck, liver or kidney cancer. Each CDR3 is given with its conserved first and last residue. Each record gives: V gene, D gene, J gene, clone size, CDR3 DNA, CDR3 protein. D genes are given only for firm matches. Size values are once, few and many counts, or a class for expanded clones, and some rows have none.

v_call: TRBV27
d_call: .
j_call: TRBJ2-5
clone_size: .
cdr3_nt: TGTGCCAGCAGTTTATATGGGAATCAAGAGACCCAGTACTTC
cdr3_aa: CASSLYGNQETQYF

v_call: TRBV28
d_call: TRBD2
j_call: TRBJ2-1
clone_size: .
cdr3_nt: TGTGCCAGCAGCCCCGGTGGGACTAGCCAGTTCTTC
cdr3_aa: CASSPGGTSQFF

v_call: TRBV30
d_call: .
j_call: TRBJ2-2
clone_size: .
cdr3_nt: TGTGCCTGGAGTGTGACCGGGGAGCTGTTTTTT
cdr3_aa: CAWSVTGELFF

v_call: TRBV11-3
d_call: .
j_call: TRBJ2-3
clone_size: .
cdr3_nt: TGTGCCAGCAGCTTAGTCCTAGCAGGCACAGATACGCAGTATTTT
cdr3_aa: CASSLVLAGTDTQYF

v_call: TRBV9
d_call: .
j_call: TRBJ2-7
clone_size: .
cdr3_nt: TGTGCCAGCAGTAAGGCGGCATCCTACGAGCAGTACTTC
cdr3_aa: CASSKAASYEQYF

v_call: TRBV28
d_call: .
j_call: TRBJ1-1
clone_size: .
cdr3_nt: TGTGCCAGCAGTTTCCGGTTCGACACTGAAGCTTTCTTT
cdr3_aa: CASSFRFDTEAFF

v_call: TRBV6-6
d_call: TRBD2
j_call: TRBJ2-2
clone_size: .
cdr3_nt: TGTGCCAGCAGCAGGACTAGCGCCAGCTCCGGGGAGCTGTTTTTT
cdr3_aa: CASSRTSASSGELFF

v_call: TRBV15
d_call: .
j_call: TRBJ1-5
clone_size: .
cdr3_nt: TGTGCCACCAGCAGAGATCGGACGGGACGGACAGATCAGCCCCAGCATTTT
cdr3_aa: CATSRDRTGRTDQPQHF

v_call: TRBV30
d_call: .
j_call: TRBJ1-1
clone_size: .
cdr3_nt: TGTGCCTGGAGTACCACCTCGGGTTGGACTGAAGCTTTCTTT
cdr3_aa: CAWSTTSGWTEAFF

v_call: TRBV7-9
d_call: .
j_call: TRBJ1-4
clone_size: .
cdr3_nt: TGTGCCAGCAGCCCGGGGGGGGGAAATGAAAAACTGTTTTTT
cdr3_aa: CASSPGGGNEKLFF

v_call: TRBV5-1
d_call: TRBD1
j_call: TRBJ2-7
clone_size: .
cdr3_nt: TGCGCCAGCAGCCCGGGGACAGGGGGTATTGGCGAGCAGTACTTC
cdr3_aa: CASSPGTGGIGEQYF

v_call: TRBV6-5
d_call: .
j_call: TRBJ2-7
clone_size: .
cdr3_nt: TGTGCCAGCAGTTACTGGGGGGAGCCTCACGAGCAGTACTTC
cdr3_aa: CASSYWGEPHEQYF

v_call: TRBV28
d_call: TRBD1
j_call: TRBJ1-3
clone_size: .
cdr3_nt: TGTGCCAGCAGCCCGGGACAGGGTGACACCATATATTTT
cdr3_aa: CASSPGQGDTIYF

v_call: TRBV19
d_call: TRBD2
j_call: TRBJ2-1
clone_size: .
cdr3_nt: TGTGCCAGTAAGACCAGCGGGAGGGCCGGGCAGTTCTTC
cdr3_aa: CASKTSGRAGQFF

v_call: TRBV6-1
d_call: .
j_call: TRBJ2-7
clone_size: .
cdr3_nt: TGTGCCAGCAGAAAGAGGGGATACGAGCAGTACTTC
cdr3_aa: CASRKRGYEQYF

v_call: TRBV5-4
d_call: .
j_call: TRBJ2-7
clone_size: .
cdr3_nt: TGTGCCAGCAGAGACGGGGGCTCAAGCTCCTACGAGCAGTACTTC
cdr3_aa: CASRDGGSSSYEQYF

v_call: TRBV7-6
d_call: .
j_call: TRBJ2-5
clone_size: .
cdr3_nt: TGTGCCAGCAGCTTAGGCACCACCGCGGACTATCACCAAGAGACCCAGTACTTC
cdr3_aa: CASSLGTTADYHQETQYF

v_call: TRBV5-1
d_call: TRBD1
j_call: TRBJ1-1
clone_size: few
cdr3_nt: TGCGCCAGCAGCTTGCTCAGGGGGTCCACTGAAGCTTTCTTT
cdr3_aa: CASSLLRGSTEAFF

v_call: TRBV30
d_call: .
j_call: TRBJ2-7
clone_size: .
cdr3_nt: TGTGCCGGCAGGACTTCCCGATACGAGCAGTACTTC
cdr3_aa: CAGRTSRYEQYF

v_call: TRBV4-2
d_call: .
j_call: TRBJ2-7
clone_size: few
cdr3_nt: TGTGCCAGCAGCCCCGGGGACCCAGCCTACGAGCAGTACTTC
cdr3_aa: CASSPGDPAYEQYF

v_call: TRBV7-3
d_call: TRBD1
j_call: TRBJ2-5
clone_size: .
cdr3_nt: TGTGCCAGCAGCCCGGGACAGGGAGGGCGAGAGACCCAGTACTTC
cdr3_aa: CASSPGQGGRETQYF

v_call: TRBV7-9
d_call: .
j_call: TRBJ2-1
clone_size: few
cdr3_nt: TGTGCCAGCAGCTTAGGTGGGGGAGTGCTCTATGAGCAGTTCTTC
cdr3_aa: CASSLGGGVLYEQFF

v_call: TRBV2
d_call: .
j_call: TRBJ1-1
clone_size: .
cdr3_nt: TGTGCCAGCAGTGAACCCCGCAGGGGCACTGAAGCTTTCTTT
cdr3_aa: CASSEPRRGTEAFF

v_call: TRBV6-1
d_call: .
j_call: TRBJ2-3
clone_size: .
cdr3_nt: TGTGCCAGCAAGGTGATGAGCACAGATACGCAGTATTTT
cdr3_aa: CASKVMSTDTQYF

v_call: TRBV6-5
d_call: .
j_call: TRBJ2-7
clone_size: .
cdr3_nt: TGTGCCAGCAGCCCACTAGAAACGGGGTCCTACGAGCAGTACTTC
cdr3_aa: CASSPLETGSYEQYF

v_call: TRBV5-4
d_call: .
j_call: TRBJ1-1
clone_size: few
cdr3_nt: TGTGCCAGCAGCTACCTCACGAACACTGAAGCTTTCTTT
cdr3_aa: CASSYLTNTEAFF

v_call: TRBV7-6
d_call: .
j_call: TRBJ2-7
clone_size: once
cdr3_nt: TGTGCCAGCAGCTTACTTACCCTAGGGTACGAGCAGTACTTC
cdr3_aa: CASSLLTLGYEQYF

v_call: TRBV5-4
d_call: .
j_call: TRBJ2-3
clone_size: .
cdr3_nt: TGTGCCAGCAGCCGAACCAGCACAGATACGCAGTATTTT
cdr3_aa: CASSRTSTDTQYF

v_call: TRBV18
d_call: TRBD1
j_call: TRBJ2-3
clone_size: .
cdr3_nt: TGTGCCAGCTCAGCCCGACAGGGGGCCTTTTTAGCGCAGTATTTT
cdr3_aa: CASSARQGAFLAQYF

v_call: TRBV10-1
d_call: TRBD2
j_call: TRBJ2-1
clone_size: .
cdr3_nt: TGCGCCAGCATGGGGCGCCTAGCGGCCAGCTCCTACAATGAGCAGTTCTTC
cdr3_aa: CASMGRLAASSYNEQFF

v_call: TRBV11-3
d_call: .
j_call: TRBJ2-1
clone_size: .
cdr3_nt: TGTGCCAGCAGCCTTGATAGTCCCTCCTACAATGAGCAGTTCTTC
cdr3_aa: CASSLDSPSYNEQFF

v_call: TRBV27
d_call: .
j_call: TRBJ2-3
clone_size: .
cdr3_nt: TGTGCCAGCAGTTTATCCTGGGCAGATACGCAGTATTTT
cdr3_aa: CASSLSWADTQYF

v_call: TRBV7-3
d_call: .
j_call: TRBJ2-2
clone_size: few
cdr3_nt: TGTGCCAGCAGCCCAGCCCCTAGCGCAAGAAACACCGGGGAGCTGTTTTTT
cdr3_aa: CASSPAPSARNTGELFF

v_call: TRBV21-1
d_call: .
j_call: TRBJ1-3
clone_size: .
cdr3_nt: TGTGCCAGCAGCAAATTTTCTGATTTTTGGGAAGGTAGAAACACCATATATTTT
cdr3_aa: CASSKFSDFWEGRNTIYF

v_call: TRBV5-5
d_call: .
j_call: TRBJ2-1
clone_size: .
cdr3_nt: TGTGCCAGCAGCTTGGGGCACCTTAGCTCCTACAATGAGCAGTTCTTC
cdr3_aa: CASSLGHLSSYNEQFF

v_call: TRBV20-1
d_call: .
j_call: TRBJ2-1
clone_size: .
cdr3_nt: TGCAGTGCCGGGGGAAAGAAGGTGTTCTTC
cdr3_aa: CSAGGKKVFF

v_call: TRBV10-1
d_call: TRBD1
j_call: TRBJ2-5
clone_size: .
cdr3_nt: TGCGCCAGCAGTGAGTCCGGGACAGGTCAAGAGACCCAGTACTTC
cdr3_aa: CASSESGTGQETQYF

v_call: TRBV4-2
d_call: TRBD1
j_call: TRBJ2-5
clone_size: few
cdr3_nt: TGTGCCAGCAGCCGGGACAGGGGGCCGGAGACCCAGTACTTC
cdr3_aa: CASSRDRGPETQYF

v_call: TRBV29-1
d_call: TRBD2
j_call: TRBJ2-1
clone_size: .
cdr3_nt: TGCAGCGTTGAAGATTATACTAGCGGGATCAACAATGAGCAGTTCTTC
cdr3_aa: CSVEDYTSGINNEQFF

v_call: TRBV19
d_call: .
j_call: TRBJ2-3
clone_size: .
cdr3_nt: TGTGCCAGTGGACGGGACACAGATACGCAGTATTTT
cdr3_aa: CASGRDTDTQYF

v_call: TRBV6-1
d_call: .
j_call: TRBJ2-2
clone_size: .
cdr3_nt: TGTGCCAGCAGTCCTCGGACTGGGGACACCGGGGAGCTGTTTTTT
cdr3_aa: CASSPRTGDTGELFF

v_call: TRBV11-2
d_call: .
j_call: TRBJ2-1
clone_size: .
cdr3_nt: TGTGCCAGCACCCCGTCGAGGGGGAATGAGCAGTTCTTC
cdr3_aa: CASTPSRGNEQFF

v_call: TRBV7-8
d_call: .
j_call: TRBJ1-4
clone_size: .
cdr3_nt: TGTGCCAGCAGCTTAGTATGGGGCGAAAAACTGTTTTTT
cdr3_aa: CASSLVWGEKLFF

v_call: TRBV5-1
d_call: .
j_call: TRBJ1-1
clone_size: .
cdr3_nt: TGCGCCAGCAGGGGGGGCTTTAGCACTGAAGCTTTCTTT
cdr3_aa: CASRGGFSTEAFF

v_call: TRBV7-8
d_call: TRBD1
j_call: TRBJ1-1
clone_size: .
cdr3_nt: TGTGCCAGCAGCCGGGACAGGGCGAACACTGAAGCTTTCTTT
cdr3_aa: CASSRDRANTEAFF

v_call: TRBV9
d_call: .
j_call: TRBJ2-4
clone_size: .
cdr3_nt: TGTGCCAGCACCCTCAGACATCAGCAGTACTTC
cdr3_aa: CASTLRHQQYF

v_call: TRBV5-6
d_call: .
j_call: TRBJ2-7
clone_size: .
cdr3_nt: TGTGCCAGCAGCTTGGTACCGAAACCCTACGAGCAGTACTTC
cdr3_aa: CASSLVPKPYEQYF

v_call: TRBV19
d_call: .
j_call: TRBJ2-7
clone_size: .
cdr3_nt: TGTGCCAGTAGTATAGAGCGAGGACCCTACGAGCAGTACTTC
cdr3_aa: CASSIERGPYEQYF

v_call: TRBV7-9
d_call: .
j_call: TRBJ2-1
clone_size: .
cdr3_nt: TGTGCCAGCAGACCAGGGTGGGATGAGCAGTTCTTC
cdr3_aa: CASRPGWDEQFF

v_call: TRBV5-4
d_call: TRBD1
j_call: TRBJ2-1
clone_size: .
cdr3_nt: TGTGCCAGCAGCTTAAGGACAGGGGCCTACAATGAGCAGTTCTTC
cdr3_aa: CASSLRTGAYNEQFF

v_call: TRBV5-1
d_call: .
j_call: TRBJ2-7
clone_size: .
cdr3_nt: TGCGCCAGCAGCTTGGACTCGACCTCCTACGAGCAGTACTTC
cdr3_aa: CASSLDSTSYEQYF

v_call: TRBV6-1
d_call: .
j_call: TRBJ1-1
clone_size: .
cdr3_nt: TGTGCCAGCAGTGAATTAAGGGTTAACACTGAAGCTTTCTTT
cdr3_aa: CASSELRVNTEAFF

v_call: TRBV2
d_call: TRBD1
j_call: TRBJ1-2
clone_size: .
cdr3_nt: TGTGCCAGCAGTACTCCCGGGACAGTGGGCTACACCTTC
cdr3_aa: CASSTPGTVGYTF

v_call: TRBV11-3
d_call: .
j_call: TRBJ1-2
clone_size: .
cdr3_nt: TGTGCCAGCAGCTTAGTCTCAGGACCTAACTATGGCTACACCTTC
cdr3_aa: CASSLVSGPNYGYTF